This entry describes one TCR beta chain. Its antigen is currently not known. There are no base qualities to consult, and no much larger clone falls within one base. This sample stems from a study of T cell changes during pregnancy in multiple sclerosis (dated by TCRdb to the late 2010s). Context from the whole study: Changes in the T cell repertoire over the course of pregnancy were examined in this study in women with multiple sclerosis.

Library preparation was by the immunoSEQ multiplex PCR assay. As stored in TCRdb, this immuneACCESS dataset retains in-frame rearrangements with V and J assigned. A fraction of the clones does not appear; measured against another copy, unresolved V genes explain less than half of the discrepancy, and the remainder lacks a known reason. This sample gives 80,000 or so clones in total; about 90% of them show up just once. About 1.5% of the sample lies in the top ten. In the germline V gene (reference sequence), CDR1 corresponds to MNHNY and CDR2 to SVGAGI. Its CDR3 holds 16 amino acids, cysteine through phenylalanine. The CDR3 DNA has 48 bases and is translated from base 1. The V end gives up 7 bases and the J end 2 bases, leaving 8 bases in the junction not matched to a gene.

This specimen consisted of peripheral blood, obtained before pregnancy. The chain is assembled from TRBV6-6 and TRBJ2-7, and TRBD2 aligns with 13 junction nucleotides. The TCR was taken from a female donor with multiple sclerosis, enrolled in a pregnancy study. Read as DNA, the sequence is TGTGCCAGCACCATTGGACTAGCGGGGGCCACCTACGAGCAGTACTTC. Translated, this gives CASTIGLAGATYEQYF.